Presented here are 5 T cell receptor beta chains from one specimen sequenced in a study of T cell repertoires in cytomegalovirus infection. TCRdb called the reads again in MiXCR, with one record for every CDR3 protein. Of some 940,000 distinct CDR3 sequences in the sample, 30% to 40% were seen once. What these receptors recognize is not known. This sample comprised cultured CD8+ T cells from PBMCs, obtained from culture after CMV antigen stimulation. Receptors originate from a human donor in good health (CMV status not recorded). Some clones in this sample may be carry-over from other donors' samples.

This rearrangement joins TRBV6-2 or TRBV6-3 to TRBJ2-1; D is possibly TRBD1 (5 bases). V dropped 5 bases and J dropped 8 bases, with 19 bases sitting between them. Germline-derived CDR1 and CDR2 are MNHEY and SVGEGT. CDR3 length equals 15 residues. CDR3 sequence reads: CASSRQPFLADEQFF. Here the CDR3 DNA reads TGTGCCAGCAGTCGACAGCCATTCCTCGCCGATGAGCAGTTCTTC.

There are a few counts of this clonotype. The rearrangement joins TRBV27 to TRBJ1-5; no clear D. Between the trimmed V and J ends, which lost 3 bases and 5 bases, there was a span of 8 bases. Germline V lookup: CDR1 MNHEY, CDR2 SMNVEV (reference sequence). The CDR3 is 13 residues long. CDR3 loop: CASSLYSHQPQHF. The CDR3 region has the DNA TGTGCCAGCAGTTTGTACAGCCATCAGCCCCAGCATTTT.

This clonotype was detected a few times. This chain joins TRBV12-5 and TRBJ1-1; perhaps TRBD1 as D (6 bases). The germline CDR1 and CDR2 sequences are LGHNT and FRNRAP. The ends were cut back, 4 bases at V and 5 bases at J, with 20 bases in the middle. The CDR3 is 16 amino acids. The CDR3 reads CASGSFVGGGSTEAFF. In nucleotides, the CDR3 is TGTGCTAGTGGTTCATTTGTCGGGGGCGGATCGACTGAAGCTTTCTTT.

A few counts support this clonotype. The rearrangement links TRBV27 to TRBJ2-7; either TRBD1 or TRBD2 may fit D (6 bases each). This CDR3 contains 14 residues. The V gene lost 5 bases and the J gene lost 4 bases, with 15 bases spanning the gap. The germline gives CDR1 MNHEY, CDR2 SMNVEV (reference sequence). CDR3 residues: CASSPRGPLYEQYF. DNA of the CDR3: TGTGCCAGCAGTCCCCGGGGGCCCCTTTACGAGCAGTACTTC.

The rearrangement links TRBV27 to TRBJ2-5; D perhaps matches TRBD1 (5 bases). CDR1 MNHEY and CDR2 SMNVEV come from the germline V gene (reference sequence). Between the trimmed V and J ends, which lost 0 bases and 5 bases, there was a span of 13 bases. CDR3 length: 15 residues. The CDR3 region is CASSLSPSGYETQYF. In DNA form, the CDR3 reads TGTGCCAGCAGTTTATCGCCATCAGGGTATGAGACCCAGTACTTC.